The rows below give T cell receptor beta chains drawn from one sample of a study of T cells in Graves' hyperthyroidism and ophthalmopathy. A single record per CDR3 protein comes from TCRdb applying MiXCR to the multiplex PCR reads. The sample contains approximately 400,000 distinct CDR3 sequences, roughly 14% of which appear only once. The sample taken for sequencing was blood. The receptors stem from a woman aged 30 to 39 with Graves' ophthalmopathy. Both conserved end residues are part of each CDR3. D genes are given only for firm matches. Some rows have no size entry. The others give once, few or many, or a class for an expanded clone.

clone size | J gene | D gene | V gene | CDR3 DNA | CDR3 protein
many | TRBJ1-5 | - | TRBV10-3 | TGTGCCATCAGTGAACAGGGAGACAATCAGCCCCAGCATTTT | CAISEQGDNQPQHF
many | TRBJ2-1 | - | TRBV2 | TGTGCCAGTTGGGCGACTGAGCAGTTCTTC | CASWATEQFF
many | TRBJ1-5 | - | TRBV7-8 | TGTGCCAGCAGCTTAGCGCCACCTTATAGCAATCAGCCCCAGCATTTT | CASSLAPPYSNQPQHF
many | TRBJ1-5 | - | TRBV7-9 | TGTGCCAGCAGCTTAATCTCAGGGCCCCAGCATTTT | CASSLISGPQHF
- | TRBJ2-7 | - | TRBV11-2 | TGTGCCAGCAGCTTAGCTTTCGCATCTGAGCAGTACTTC | CASSLAFASEQYF
many | TRBJ2-2 | - | TRBV20-1 | TGCAGTGCTAGAGTGAACGGGGAGCTGTTTTTT | CSARVNGELFF
few | TRBJ2-3 | TRBD2 | TRBV4-1 | TGCGCCAGCAGCCAAGATTATCGGGGGGGCACAGATACGCAGTATTTT | CASSQDYRGGTDTQYF
many | TRBJ1-1 | - | TRBV11-2 | TGTGCCAGCAGCTTAAAAGGTGGCAGGGGCGACTACACTGAAGCTTTCTTT | CASSLKGGRGDYTEAFF
- | TRBJ2-7 | TRBD1 | TRBV20-1 | TGCAGTGCTAGAAGGGTGGGGACAGATACAAACTACGAGCAGTACTTC | CSARRVGTDTNYEQYF
- | TRBJ2-2 | - | TRBV10-3 | TGTGCCTCCGTCCTCGGAACAGAGAACACCGGGGAGCTGTTTTTT | CASVLGTENTGELFF
many | TRBJ2-5 | TRBD2 | TRBV20-1 | TGCAGTGCTAGAGATTTTAGCGGGGGGGCCCGACAGACCCAGTACTTC | CSARDFSGGARQTQYF
- | TRBJ1-1 | - | TRBV12-3/TRBV12-4 | TGTGCCAGCAGTCCCTACAAACGGGTGAACACTGAAGCTTTCTTT | CASSPYKRVNTEAFF
- | TRBJ1-2 | - | TRBV3-1 | TGTGCCAGCAGCCAAGTACAGGGTTTCGGTGGCTACACCTTC | CASSQVQGFGGYTF
many | TRBJ2-1 | - | TRBV3-1 | TGTGCCAGCAGCCAAGATGTTACCAAGCTACTCTATGAGCAGTTCTTC | CASSQDVTKLLYEQFF
many | TRBJ2-1 | - | TRBV20-1 | TGCAGTGCTAGAGGGAGTTACGAGTCCAATGAGCAGTTCTTC | CSARGSYESNEQFF
many | TRBJ1-6 | - | TRBV3-1 | TGTGCCAGCAGCCAAGCTCAATATAATTCACCCCTCCACTTT | CASSQAQYNSPLHF
- | TRBJ2-2 | - | TRBV12-3/TRBV12-4 | TGTGCCAGCAGTTTGACAGGGGAGGGCACCGGGGAGCTGTTTTTT | CASSLTGEGTGELFF
- | TRBJ2-2 | - | TRBV19 | TGTGCCAGTAGTATCCCGCCCGGCGGGGAGCTGTTTTTT | CASSIPPGGELFF
- | TRBJ2-7 | TRBD2 | TRBV13 | TGTGCCAGCAGCTTGGCTAGCGGGGTATACGAGCAGTACTTC | CASSLASGVYEQYF
few | TRBJ1-3 | - | TRBV4-2 | TGTGCCAGCAGCCAAGAGCCCCCCCCTGTGTACACCATATATTTT | CASSQEPPPVYTIYF
many | TRBJ2-1 | TRBD2 | TRBV5-1 | TGCGCCAGCAGCTTGGTGGGAAATAGCGGGGGGTTCAATGAGCAGTTCTTC | CASSLVGNSGGFNEQFF
many | TRBJ2-1 | - | TRBV24-1 | TGTGCCACCAGTGCCTTCATGGGTCCCGCAGGGGTGGAGCAGTTCTTC | CATSAFMGPAGVEQFF